This TCR beta chain was retrieved from a study of blood T cell repertoires in COVID-19. Cohort assignment relied on participant-reported clinical history. The germline V gene encodes CDR1 SEHNR and CDR2 FQNEAQ (reference sequence). Between the trimmed V and J ends, which lost 7 bases and 4 bases, there was a span of 14 bases. This CDR3 is 13 amino acids long. Per the study methods: For nucleated cells, counts were estimated from reference gene primer amplification. Using immunoSEQ multiplex PCR, the repertoire was profiled, and TCRdb retains in-frame clones only, with some absent. V, J and clone size are those of that table, while D and trimming were read from the DNA. The table shows some 200,000 clones, with 88% occurring only once.

This sequence originates from a young woman who had recovered from COVID-19. Sequenced input: PBMCs or T cells enriched from blood (not recorded which). The chain is built from TRBV7-9 and TRBJ2-7; D perhaps matches TRBD2 (5 bases). This CDR3 is CASTQAGIYEQYF. The CDR3 DNA sequence: TGTGCCAGCACCCAGGCCGGGATTTACGAGCAGTACTTC.